This entry features one T cell receptor beta chain sequence. Germline trimming cut 2 bases from V and 4 bases from J; bases unmatched to any gene: 3. Germline V gene data show CDR1 as GTSNPN and CDR2 as SVGIG (reference sequence). The CDR3 consists of 14 residues. Authors' methods: Amplification of reference gene primers provided the estimated nucleated cell counts. Generated by immunoSEQ multiplex PCR, the TCRdb table keeps only in-frame clones and is missing some. V, J and clone size are taken as reported in that table, and D and trimming were inferred from the DNA itself. The data contain roughly 100,000 clones, 80% to 90% of them singletons. This record comes from a study of blood T cell repertoires in COVID-19. Study information: From T cells, B-cell-depleted T cells, or PBMCs came the material, which was cDNA or gDNA.

The specimen sequenced was peripheral blood. This sequence joins TRBV30 and TRBJ1-1; 11 bases are a match to TRBD1. This TCR came from a woman at least 80 years old with active COVID-19. Written as DNA, the CDR3 is TGTGCCTGGAGTCGGACAGGGGGCATCACTGAAGCTTTCTTT. The encoded protein is CAWSRTGGITEAFF.